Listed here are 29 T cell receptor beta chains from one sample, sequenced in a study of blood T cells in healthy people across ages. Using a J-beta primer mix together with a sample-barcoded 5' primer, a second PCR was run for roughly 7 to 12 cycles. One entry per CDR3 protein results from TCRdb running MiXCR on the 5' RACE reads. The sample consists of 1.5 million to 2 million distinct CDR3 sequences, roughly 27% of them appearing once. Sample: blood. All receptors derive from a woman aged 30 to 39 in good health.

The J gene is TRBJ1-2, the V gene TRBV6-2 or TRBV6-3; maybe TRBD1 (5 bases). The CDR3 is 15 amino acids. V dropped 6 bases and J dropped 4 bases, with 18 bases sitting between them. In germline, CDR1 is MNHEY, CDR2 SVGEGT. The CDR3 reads CASSAGGSNFYGYTF. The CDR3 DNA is TGTGCCAGCAGCGCCGGGGGATCTAACTTCTATGGCTACACCTTC.

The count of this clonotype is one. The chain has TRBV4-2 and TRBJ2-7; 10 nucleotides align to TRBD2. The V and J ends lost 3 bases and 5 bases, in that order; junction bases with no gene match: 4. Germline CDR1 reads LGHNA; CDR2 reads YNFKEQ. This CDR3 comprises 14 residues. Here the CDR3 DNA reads TGTGCCAGCAGCCATGATGGACTAGCGGACGAGCAGTACTTC. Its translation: CASSHDGLADEQYF.

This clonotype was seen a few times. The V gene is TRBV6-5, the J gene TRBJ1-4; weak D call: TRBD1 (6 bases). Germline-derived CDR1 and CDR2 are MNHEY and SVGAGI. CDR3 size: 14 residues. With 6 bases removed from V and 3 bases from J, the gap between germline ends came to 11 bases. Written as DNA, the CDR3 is TGTGCCAGCAGGAGAGGGGGTCCTAATGAAAAACTGTTTTTT. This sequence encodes CASRRGGPNEKLFF.

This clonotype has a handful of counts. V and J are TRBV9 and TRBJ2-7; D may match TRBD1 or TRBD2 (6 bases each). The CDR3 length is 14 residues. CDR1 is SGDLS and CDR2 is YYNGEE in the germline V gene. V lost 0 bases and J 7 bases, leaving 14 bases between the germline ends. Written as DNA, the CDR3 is TGTGCCAGCAGCGTAGCTAGCCAGGGGAGGGAGCAGTACTTC. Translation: CASSVASQGREQYF.

CDR3 protein: CGRGPGGYTF. The CDR3 coding sequence is TGTGGCCGGGGGCCGGGTGGCTACACCTTC. The V call is TRBV7-9, the J call TRBJ1-2; D might be TRBD1 (6 bases). The CDR3 spans 10 residues. CDR1 is SEHNR, CDR2 FQNEAQ, per germline (reference sequence).

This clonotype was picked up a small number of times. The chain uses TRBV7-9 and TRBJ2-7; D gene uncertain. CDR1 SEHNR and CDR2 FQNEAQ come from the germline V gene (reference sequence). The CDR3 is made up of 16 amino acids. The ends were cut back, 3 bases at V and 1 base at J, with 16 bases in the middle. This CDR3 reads CASSFPPITDSYEQYF. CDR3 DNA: TGTGCCAGCAGCTTTCCTCCTATCACGGATTCCTACGAGCAGTACTTC.

The CDR3 region has the DNA TGTGCCAGCAGCTTGTCCTCAGAACAGAGCTATGGCTACACCTTC. Translating it yields CASSLSSEQSYGYTF. The V gene is TRBV5-5, the J gene TRBJ1-2; D is unclear. CDR3 size: 15 residues. Germline loops: CDR1 SGHKS, CDR2 YYEKEE (reference sequence). V was trimmed by 1 base and J by 4 bases, leaving 14 bases between them.

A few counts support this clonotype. CDR3 sequence reads: CSATPAFF. The CDR3 DNA follows: TGCAGTGCTACACCGGCTTTCTTT. The J gene is TRBJ1-1, the V gene TRBV20-1; no clear D gene. In germline, CDR1 is DFQATT, CDR2 SNEGSKA (reference sequence). The CDR3 covers 8 residues. Trimming left V 4 bases short and J 11 bases short, with 5 bases between.

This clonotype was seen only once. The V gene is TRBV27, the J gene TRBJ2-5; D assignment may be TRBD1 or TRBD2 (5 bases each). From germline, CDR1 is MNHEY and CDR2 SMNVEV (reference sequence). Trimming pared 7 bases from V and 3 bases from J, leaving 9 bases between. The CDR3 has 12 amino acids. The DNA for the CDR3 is TGTGCCAGCAAAGTGGGGGAAGAGACCCAGTACTTC. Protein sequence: CASKVGEETQYF.

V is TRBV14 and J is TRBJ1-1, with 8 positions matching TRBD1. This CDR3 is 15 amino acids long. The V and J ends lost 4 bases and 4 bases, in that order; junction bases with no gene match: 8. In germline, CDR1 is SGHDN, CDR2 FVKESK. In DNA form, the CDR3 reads TGTGCCAGCAGCCCCGACAGGGGAGGGGGCACTGAAGCTTTCTTT. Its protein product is CASSPDRGGGTEAFF. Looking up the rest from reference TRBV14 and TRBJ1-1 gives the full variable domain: EAGVTQFPSHSVIEKGQTVTLRCDPISGHDNLYWYRRVMGKEIKFLLHFVKESKQDESGMPNNRFLAERTGGTYSTLKVQPAELEDSGVYFCASSPDRGGGTEAFFGQGTRLTVV.

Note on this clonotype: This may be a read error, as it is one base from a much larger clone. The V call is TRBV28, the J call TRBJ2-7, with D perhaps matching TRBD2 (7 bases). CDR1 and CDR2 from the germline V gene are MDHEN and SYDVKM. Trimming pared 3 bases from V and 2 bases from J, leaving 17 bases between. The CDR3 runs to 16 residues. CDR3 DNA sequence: TGTGCCAGCAGTTTGGGGGGGGCCATGAACCCCTACGAGCAGTACTTC. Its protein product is CASSLGGAMNPYEQYF.

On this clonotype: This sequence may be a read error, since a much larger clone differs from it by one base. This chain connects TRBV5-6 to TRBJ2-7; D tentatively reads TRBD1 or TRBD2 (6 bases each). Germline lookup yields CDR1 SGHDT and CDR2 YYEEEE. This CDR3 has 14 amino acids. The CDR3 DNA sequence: TGTGCCAGCAGCTTTGGGGGGCGCCAGTACGAGCGGTACTTC. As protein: CASSFGGRQYERYF.

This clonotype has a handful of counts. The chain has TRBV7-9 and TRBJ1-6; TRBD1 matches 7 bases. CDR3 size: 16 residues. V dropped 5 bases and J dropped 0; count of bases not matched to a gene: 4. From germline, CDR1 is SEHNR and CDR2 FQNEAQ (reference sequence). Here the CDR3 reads CASSATGSSYNSPLHF. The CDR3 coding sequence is TGTGCCAGCAGCGCGACAGGGAGCTCCTATAATTCACCCCTCCACTTT.

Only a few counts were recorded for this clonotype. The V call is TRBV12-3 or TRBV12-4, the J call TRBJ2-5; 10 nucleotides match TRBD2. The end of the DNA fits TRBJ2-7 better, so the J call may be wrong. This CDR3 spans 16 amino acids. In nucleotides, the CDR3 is TGTGCCAGCAGTGGTCTAGCGGGAGCCCGGAGGAACGAGCAGTACTTC. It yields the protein CASSGLAGARRNEQYF.

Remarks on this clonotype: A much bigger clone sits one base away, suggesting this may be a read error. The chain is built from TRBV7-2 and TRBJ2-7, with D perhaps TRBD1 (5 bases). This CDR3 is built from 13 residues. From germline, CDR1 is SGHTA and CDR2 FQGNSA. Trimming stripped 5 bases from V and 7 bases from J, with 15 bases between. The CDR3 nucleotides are TGTGCCAGCAGCCACCCCAGGGTGCCTGAGCAGTACTTC. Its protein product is CASSHPRVPEQYF.

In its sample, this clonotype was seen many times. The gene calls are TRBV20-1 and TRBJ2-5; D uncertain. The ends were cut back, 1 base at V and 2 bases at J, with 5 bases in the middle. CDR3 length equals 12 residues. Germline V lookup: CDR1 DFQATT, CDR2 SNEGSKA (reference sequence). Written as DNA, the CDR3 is TGCAGTGCTAGAGGGCGACAAGAGACCCAGTACTTC. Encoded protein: CSARGRQETQYF.

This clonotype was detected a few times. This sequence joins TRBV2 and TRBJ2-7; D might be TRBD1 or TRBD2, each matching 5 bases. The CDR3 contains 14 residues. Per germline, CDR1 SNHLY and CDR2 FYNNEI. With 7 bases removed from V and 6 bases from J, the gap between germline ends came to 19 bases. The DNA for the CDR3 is TGTGCCAGCATGGAGACGGGACCCTCGCTCGAGCAGTACTTC. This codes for CASMETGPSLEQYF.

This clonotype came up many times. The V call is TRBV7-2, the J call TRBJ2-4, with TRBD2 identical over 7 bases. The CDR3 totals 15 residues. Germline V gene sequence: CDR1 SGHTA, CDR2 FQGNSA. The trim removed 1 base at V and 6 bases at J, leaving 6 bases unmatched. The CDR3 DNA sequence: TGTGCCAGCAGCTTAGAGCGTCTAGCGGTAAACATTCAGTACTTC. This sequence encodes CASSLERLAVNIQYF. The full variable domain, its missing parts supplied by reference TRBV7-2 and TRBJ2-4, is GAGVSQSPSNKVTEKGKDVELRCDPISGHTALYWYRQSLGQGLEFLIYFQGNSAPDKSGLPSDRFSAERTGGSVSTLTIQRTQQEDSAVYLCASSLERLAVNIQYFGAGTRLSVL.

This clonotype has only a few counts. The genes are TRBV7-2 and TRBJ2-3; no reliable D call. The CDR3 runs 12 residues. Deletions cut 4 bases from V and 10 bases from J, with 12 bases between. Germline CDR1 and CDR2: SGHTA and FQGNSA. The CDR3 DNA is TGTGCCAGCAGCTCCCTCGAAGAGTCGCAGTATTTT. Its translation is CASSSLEESQYF.

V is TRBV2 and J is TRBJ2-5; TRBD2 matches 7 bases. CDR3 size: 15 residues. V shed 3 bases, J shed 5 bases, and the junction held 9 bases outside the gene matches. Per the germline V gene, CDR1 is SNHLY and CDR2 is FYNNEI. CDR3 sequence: CASSDPWGGVETQYF. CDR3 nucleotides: TGTGCCAGCAGTGACCCCTGGGGAGGGGTCGAGACCCAGTACTTC.

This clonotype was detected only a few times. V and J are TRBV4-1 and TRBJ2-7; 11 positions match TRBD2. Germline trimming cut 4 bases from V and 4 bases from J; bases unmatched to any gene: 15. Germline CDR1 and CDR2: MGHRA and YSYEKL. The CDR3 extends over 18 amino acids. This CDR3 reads CASSPSPLAGAPGYEQYF. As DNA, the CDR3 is TGCGCCAGCAGCCCCTCCCCACTAGCGGGGGCCCCGGGGTACGAGCAGTACTTC.

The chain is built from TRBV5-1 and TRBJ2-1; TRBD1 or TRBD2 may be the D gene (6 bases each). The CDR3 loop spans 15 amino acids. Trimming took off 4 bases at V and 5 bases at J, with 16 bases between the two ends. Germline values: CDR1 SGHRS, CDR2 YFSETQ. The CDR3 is CASSPGARANNEQFF. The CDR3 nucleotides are TGCGCCAGCAGCCCGGGGGCCAGGGCCAACAATGAGCAGTTCTTC.

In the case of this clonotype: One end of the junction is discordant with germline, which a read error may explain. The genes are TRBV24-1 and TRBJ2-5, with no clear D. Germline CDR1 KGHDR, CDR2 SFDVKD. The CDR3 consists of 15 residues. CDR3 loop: CATSDLQAHQETQYF. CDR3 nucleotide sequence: TGTGCCACTAGTGATTTGCAGGCGCACCAAGAGACCCAGTACTTC.

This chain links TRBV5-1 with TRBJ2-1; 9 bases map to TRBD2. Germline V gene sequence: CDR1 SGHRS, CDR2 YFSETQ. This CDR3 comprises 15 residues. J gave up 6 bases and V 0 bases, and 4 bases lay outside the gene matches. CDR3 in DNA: TGCGCCAGCAGCTTGGAAGGCGGGAGGGTCAATGAGCAGTTCTTC. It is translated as CASSLEGGRVNEQFF.

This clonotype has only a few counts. The CDR3 DNA sequence: TGTGCCAGCAGTTTTTGGAACACTGAAGCTTTCTTT. Protein sequence: CASSFWNTEAFF. The chain combines TRBV28 with TRBJ1-1; the D is unclear. Germline values: CDR1 MDHEN, CDR2 SYDVKM. V lost 3 bases and J lost 1, with 3 bases in between. CDR3 length equals 12 residues.

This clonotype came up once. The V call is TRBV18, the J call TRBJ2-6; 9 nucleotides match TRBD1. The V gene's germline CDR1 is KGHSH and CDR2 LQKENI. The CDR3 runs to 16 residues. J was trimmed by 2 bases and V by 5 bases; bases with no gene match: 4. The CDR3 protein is CASSDRDRAGANVLTF. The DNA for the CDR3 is TGTGCCAGCTCAGACCGGGACAGGGCTGGGGCCAACGTCCTGACTTTC.

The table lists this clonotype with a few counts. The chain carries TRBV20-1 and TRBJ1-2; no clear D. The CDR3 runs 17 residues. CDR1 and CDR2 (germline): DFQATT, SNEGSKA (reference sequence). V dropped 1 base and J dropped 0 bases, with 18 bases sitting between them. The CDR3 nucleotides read TGCAGTGCTAGAGCAAGAACTCGACGGGATACTAACTATGGCTACACCTTC. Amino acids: CSARARTRRDTNYGYTF.

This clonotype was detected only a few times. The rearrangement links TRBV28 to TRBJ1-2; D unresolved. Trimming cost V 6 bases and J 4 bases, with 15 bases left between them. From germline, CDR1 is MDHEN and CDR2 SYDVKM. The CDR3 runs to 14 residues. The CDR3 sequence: CASRLVSGVYGYTF. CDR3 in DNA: TGTGCCAGCAGGTTAGTGAGCGGGGTCTATGGCTACACCTTC.

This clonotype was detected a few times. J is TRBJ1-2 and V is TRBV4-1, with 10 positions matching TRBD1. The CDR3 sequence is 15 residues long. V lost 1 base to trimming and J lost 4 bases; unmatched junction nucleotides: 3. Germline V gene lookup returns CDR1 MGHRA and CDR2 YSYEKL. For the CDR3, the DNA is TGCGCCAGCAGCCAAGGACAGGGGGCGTCCTATGGCTACACCTTC. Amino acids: CASSQGQGASYGYTF.